The clone carrying this T cell receptor (beta chain) was found many times. Antigen unknown. One entry per CDR3 protein results from TCRdb running MiXCR on the 5' RACE reads. The sample shows hundreds of thousands of distinct CDR3 sequences, roughly 15% of them seen only once. This specimen belongs to a study of T-cell memory formation after mild COVID-19. Study information: TCR clusters largely stayed donor specific.

Study conclusions and caveats: Pre-infection memory harbored some responding clones, suggesting cross-reactive memory joined. Day 15 to 85 contracting clones showed balanced CD4/CD8; day 15 to 37 expanders favored CD4+.

This CDR3 contains 16 residues. V was trimmed by 5 bases and J by 0 bases, leaving 14 bases between them. The chain has TRBV12-3 or TRBV12-4 and TRBJ1-5, with a tentative D call TRBD1 (5 bases). The sample was PBMCs or a T cell subset sorted from them (not recorded which). The sequence was collected from a young man who had mild COVID-19 (a few samples of this study predate the infection). Cell type and time point are not known. The CDR3 protein is CASSTQTVASNQPQHF. Written as DNA, the CDR3 is TGTGCCAGCAGTACGCAGACAGTGGCTAGCAATCAGCCCCAGCATTTT.